These 25 T cell receptor beta chains originate from one sample sequenced in a study of blood T cell repertoires in COVID-19. Generated by immunoSEQ multiplex PCR, the TCRdb table keeps only in-frame clones and is missing some. The data show some 290,000 clones, roughly 89% seen once. The sample comprised PBMCs or T cells enriched from blood (not recorded which). All receptors come from a woman in her twenties or thirties who had recovered from COVID-19.

The rearrangement joins TRBV29-1 to TRBJ2-7; tentatively, D is TRBD2 (6 bases). The CDR3 is 18 amino acids. Germline-derived CDR1 and CDR2 are SQVTM and ANQGSEA. With 6 bases removed from V and 3 bases from J, the gap between germline ends came to 30 bases. CDR3 protein: CSVRGRVTSATQNYEQYF. CDR3 DNA: TGCAGCGTGCGGGGCAGGGTAACATCAGCCACCCAGAACTACGAGCAGTACTTC.

This rearrangement joins TRBV6-5 to TRBJ1-6, with D possibly matching TRBD1 (6 bases). There are 16 residues in the CDR3. The V gene lost 0 bases and the J gene lost 2 bases, with 8 bases spanning the gap. Germline V gene sequence: CDR1 MNHEY, CDR2 SVGAGI. The CDR3 region is CASSYSSGAYNSPLHF. In DNA form, the CDR3 reads TGTGCCAGCAGTTACTCATCAGGGGCCTATAATTCACCCCTCCACTTT.

The chain recombines TRBV28 with TRBJ2-5; D is uncertain. This CDR3 is built from 14 residues. Trimming shortened V by 1 base and J by 2 bases, and 8 bases separated the two germline ends. The germline gives CDR1 MDHEN, CDR2 SYDVKM. DNA of the CDR3: TGTGCCAGCAGTTTATCCATTGCGCAAGAGACCCAGTACTTC. It encodes CASSLSIAQETQYF. The full variable domain, in which reference TRBV28 and TRBJ2-5 provide the parts outside the CDR3, is DVKVTQSSRYLVKRTGEKVFLECVQDMDHENMFWYRQDPGLGLRLIYFSYDVKMKEKGDIPEGYSVSREKKERFSLILESASTNQTSMYLCASSLSIAQETQYFGPGTRLLVL.

The V call is TRBV28, the J call TRBJ1-1; a weak D match, TRBD1 (5 bases). Germline V gene lookup returns CDR1 MDHEN and CDR2 SYDVKM. This CDR3 contains 14 residues. Trimming removed 6 bases from V and 8 bases from J, with 19 bases in between. CDR3 region: CASRVLGGSSEAFF. CDR3 coding DNA: TGTGCCAGCAGGGTGCTGGGGGGGTCCAGCGAAGCTTTCTTT.

The rearrangement links TRBV25-1 to TRBJ2-1; 7 bases agree with TRBD1. This CDR3 is built from 17 residues. The V and J ends lost 0 bases and 2 bases, in that order; junction bases with no gene match: 7. CDR1 is MGHDK, CDR2 SYGVNS, per germline. CDR3 protein: CASSEYLAGGTYNEQFF. In DNA form, the CDR3 reads TGTGCCAGCAGTGAATACCTTGCAGGGGGAACCTACAATGAGCAGTTCTTC. The whole variable domain, remainder taken from reference TRBV25-1 and TRBJ2-1, is EADIYQTPRYLVIGTGKKITLECSQTMGHDKMYWYQQDPGMELHLIHYSYGVNSTEKGDLSSESTVSRIRTEHFPLTLESARPSHTSQYLCASSEYLAGGTYNEQFFGPGTRLTVL.

This chain links TRBV12-3 or TRBV12-4 with TRBJ2-7; D not resolved. The V gene lost 1 base and the J gene lost 0 bases, with 4 bases spanning the gap. The CDR3 has 13 residues. DNA for the CDR3: TGTGCCAGCAGTTTAGGCAGCTCCTACGAGCAGTACTTC. It yields the protein CASSLGSSYEQYF.

The V call is TRBV30, the J call TRBJ1-5; no firm D call. V lost 0 bases, J lost 0 bases, and 6 bases lay in between. Germline V gene sequence: CDR1 GTSNPN, CDR2 SVGIG (reference sequence). The CDR3 spans 14 residues. The CDR3 DNA follows: TGTGCCTGGAGTGTACTTTTTAGCAATCAGCCCCAGCATTTT. Translating gives CAWSVLFSNQPQHF.

The chain carries TRBV19 and TRBJ2-7; the match to TRBD1 covers 8 bases. The CDR3 sequence is 16 residues long. Per the germline V gene, CDR1 is LNHDA and CDR2 is SQIVND (reference sequence). After removal of 5 bases from V and 3 bases from J, the junction contained 12 bases not matched to a gene. This CDR3 is CASSSTIGTGRYEQYF. CDR3 nucleotides: TGTGCCAGTAGTTCCACTATCGGGACAGGTCGCTACGAGCAGTACTTC.

This rearrangement joins TRBV2 to TRBJ1-5; D might be TRBD1 (6 bases). The CDR3 runs to 14 residues. V lost 4 bases, J lost 3 bases, and 10 bases lay in between. Germline-derived CDR1 and CDR2 are SNHLY and FYNNEI. DNA of the CDR3: TGTGCCAGCAGTGTCGACAGGCTCAATCAGCCCCAGCATTTT. Translated: CASSVDRLNQPQHF.

The chain combines TRBV18 with TRBJ2-7; 7 nucleotides agree with TRBD1. CDR3 length: 14 residues. Germline loops: CDR1 KGHSH, CDR2 LQKENI. With 2 bases clipped from V and 6 bases from J, the junction kept 7 bases outside the gene matches. The CDR3 sequence is CASSPDRDQAEQYF. Here the CDR3 DNA reads TGTGCCAGCTCACCAGACAGGGACCAGGCCGAGCAGTACTTC.

V gene TRBV19 combines with J gene TRBJ2-7; TRBD1 might be the D (5 bases). Trimming cost V 5 bases and J 3 bases, with 11 bases left between them. Germline V gene lookup returns CDR1 LNHDA and CDR2 SQIVND (reference sequence). CDR3 size: 13 residues. CDR3 coding DNA: TGTGCCAGTAGTTTGAGACAGAGCTACGAGCAGTACTTC. It codes for CASSLRQSYEQYF.

The V call is TRBV5-1, the J call TRBJ2-1; TRBD2 aligns across 7 bases. CDR1 is SGHRS, CDR2 YFSETQ, per germline. The length of the CDR3 is 19 residues. The V and J ends lost 3 bases and 5 bases, in that order; junction bases with no gene match: 20. This CDR3 is CASSSLPHQRDQENNEQFF. CDR3 in DNA: TGCGCCAGCAGCTCCCTTCCCCACCAGCGGGATCAAGAAAACAATGAGCAGTTCTTC.

The V gene is TRBV24-1, the J gene TRBJ1-6, with D perhaps TRBD1 (5 bases). The germline V gene has CDR1 KGHDR and CDR2 SFDVKD. V was shortened by 6 bases and J by 10 bases, with 12 bases between the two germline ends. The CDR3 is 13 amino acids. In nucleotides, the CDR3 is TGTGCCACCAGTCGCCAGGGTGACTCACCCCTCCACTTT. Its protein is CATSRQGDSPLHF.

The rearrangement links TRBV12-5 to TRBJ2-5, with 10 bases lining up with TRBD1. The CDR3 has 14 amino acids. Germline assignment: CDR1 LGHNT and CDR2 FRNRAP. Germline trimming cut 6 bases from V and 4 bases from J; bases unmatched to any gene: 5. The CDR3 DNA sequence: TGTGCTAGTGGCGACAGGGGGCGCGGAGAGACCCAGTACTTC. Translating it yields CASGDRGRGETQYF.

The CDR3 bases are TGCAGCGTTGAAGGGCGAGGGGGCGCCTACGAGCAGTACTTC. It translates to CSVEGRGGAYEQYF. The gene calls are TRBV29-1 and TRBJ2-7; 7 nucleotides line up with TRBD1. This CDR3 spans 14 amino acids. With V trimmed by 1 base and J by 2 bases, 5 bases remained unmatched. Germline CDR1 SQVTM, CDR2 ANQGSEA.

The chain joins TRBV5-1 to TRBJ2-7; a possible D gene is TRBD2 (6 bases). Trimming stripped 2 bases from V and 7 bases from J, with 16 bases between. CDR3 length: 14 amino acids. The V gene's germline CDR1 is SGHRS and CDR2 YFSETQ. CDR3 protein: CASSFLRPAGEQYF. CDR3 nucleotides: TGCGCCAGCAGCTTTCTCAGGCCTGCGGGAGAGCAGTACTTC. Based on the CDR3 plus reference TRBV5-1 and TRBJ2-7, the full variable domain is KAGVTQTPRYLIKTRGQQVTLSCSPISGHRSVSWYQQTPGQGLQFLFEYFSETQRNKGNFPGRFSGRQFSNSRSEMNVSTLELGDSALYLCASSFLRPAGEQYFGPGTRLTVT.

Details on this clone: Within the sample, other DNA sequences also encode this same CDR3. CDR3 DNA: TGTGCCAGCAGCGTAGGAGCAGGGTACTCCTACGAGCAGTACTTC. Translating it yields CASSVGAGYSYEQYF. V and J are TRBV9 and TRBJ2-7, with TRBD1 as a possible D gene (5 bases). Germline V gene sequence: CDR1 SGDLS, CDR2 YYNGEE. The CDR3 totals 15 residues. V was pared by 0 bases and J by 0 bases, with 10 bases between. Full variable domain (rest looked up from reference TRBV9 and TRBJ2-7): DSGVTQTPKHLITATGQRVTLRCSPRSGDLSVYWYQQSLDQGLQFLIQYYNGEERAKGNILERFSAQQFPDLHSELNLSSLELGDSALYFCASSVGAGYSYEQYFGPGTRLTVT.

The chain employs TRBV24-1 and TRBJ2-1, with 11 positions matching TRBD2. V shed 3 bases and J 8 bases; nucleotides not matched to a gene: 8. The CDR3 is 16 amino acids. Germline CDR1 reads KGHDR; CDR2 reads SFDVKD. Written as DNA, the CDR3 is TGTGCCACCAGTGATGTAGCGGGAGGGCCTAACTATGAGCAGTTCTTC. It specifies CATSDVAGGPNYEQFF.

This rearrangement joins TRBV18 to TRBJ2-7; 9 nucleotides agree with TRBD2. This CDR3 comprises 14 residues. Looked up from germline, CDR1 is KGHSH and CDR2 is LQKENI. Trimming cost V 2 bases and J 3 bases; bases outside gene matches: 2. The CDR3, as DNA: TGTGCCAGCTCACCAGGACTAGCGAACTACGAGCAGTACTTC. Its translation is CASSPGLANYEQYF.

The chain links TRBV6-1 to TRBJ2-5; D is undetermined. Deletions cut 1 base from V and 7 bases from J, with 7 bases between. The V gene's germline CDR1 is MNHNS and CDR2 SASEGT. CDR3 length equals 12 residues. Here the CDR3 DNA reads TGTGCCAGCAGTGAAGGTTTTAGGACCCAGTACTTC. Translating it yields CASSEGFRTQYF.

This rearrangement joins TRBV28 to TRBJ2-1; TRBD2 aligns across 7 bases. With 3 bases clipped from V and 10 bases from J, the junction kept 6 bases outside the gene matches. This CDR3 comprises 13 residues. CDR1 MDHEN and CDR2 SYDVKM come from the germline V gene. The CDR3 region is CASSFMGGDEQFF. CDR3 sequence (DNA): TGTGCCAGCAGTTTCATGGGAGGGGACGAGCAGTTCTTC.

The chain employs TRBV6-2 or TRBV6-3 and TRBJ1-2; 9 nucleotides align to TRBD1. This CDR3 is built from 15 residues. The germline V gene has CDR1 MNHEY and CDR2 SVGEGT. The ends lost 5 bases at V and 8 bases at J; junction bases unmatched: 12. The CDR3 region is CASSQLQGARSGYTF. CDR3 DNA: TGTGCCAGCAGTCAATTACAGGGGGCGCGTTCCGGCTACACCTTC.

The rearrangement uses TRBV7-9 and TRBJ2-1; 11 bases agree with TRBD2. J lost 1 base, V lost 4 bases, and 0 bases had no gene match. The CDR3 is 15 amino acids. Per the germline V gene, CDR1 is SEHNR and CDR2 is FQNEAQ (reference sequence). The CDR3 bases are TGTGCCAGCAGCTCTAGCGGGAGGTCCTACAATGAGCAGTTCTTC. It is translated as CASSSSGRSYNEQFF.

The chain couples TRBV6-5 to TRBJ2-7, with 7 positions matching TRBD2. Germline loops: CDR1 MNHEY, CDR2 SVGAGI. The CDR3 has 15 amino acids. V shed 6 bases, J shed 4 bases, and the junction held 12 bases outside the gene matches. This CDR3 is CASRRQQRDQYEQYF. CDR3 in DNA: TGTGCCAGCAGAAGACAACAGCGGGACCAGTACGAGCAGTACTTC.

This clone was counted a single time. This chain connects TRBV2 to TRBJ2-7, with 8 bases aligning to TRBD2. The CDR3 totals 13 residues. The ends lost 11 bases at V and 4 bases at J; junction bases unmatched: 10. The germline gives CDR1 SNHLY, CDR2 FYNNEI. The CDR3 is CAASAGVSYEQYF. The CDR3 nucleotides read TGTGCCGCCTCAGCGGGAGTTTCATACGAGCAGTACTTC.